This TCR beta chain derives from a study of CD8+ T cells in alopecia areata. The sequencing template was cDNA reverse transcribed from extracted RNA. Using immunoSEQ multiplex PCR, the repertoire was profiled, and TCRdb retains in-frame clones only, with some absent. The top ten clones hold roughly 0.45% of a sample with approximately 220,000 clones, more than 30% of them seen once. V lost 5 bases and J lost 9, with 23 bases in between. CDR1 is LNHDA and CDR2 is SQIVND in the germline V gene (reference sequence). The CDR3 extends over 16 amino acids. The treatment was: oral pan-JAK inhibitor, 5-10 mg twice daily. Study-wide results and limits: Lesional scalp, especially alopecia totalis/universalis, showed higher clonality than normal scalp. Alphabeta T cells residing in normal skin are also sequenced in scalp samples.

Only a few counts were recorded for this clone. Its antigen is unknown. Specimen: CD4+ T cells sorted from blood, collected around week 34, from a patient treated with tofacitinib. The chain carries TRBV19 and TRBJ2-1, with a possible D match to TRBD1 (5 bases). The clonotype was recovered from a human donor with alopecia areata. As DNA, the CDR3 is TGTGCCAGTAGTTCGAACATAGGGGCCAGGGTCCCTGAGCAGTTCTTC. It yields the protein CASSSNIGARVPEQFF.